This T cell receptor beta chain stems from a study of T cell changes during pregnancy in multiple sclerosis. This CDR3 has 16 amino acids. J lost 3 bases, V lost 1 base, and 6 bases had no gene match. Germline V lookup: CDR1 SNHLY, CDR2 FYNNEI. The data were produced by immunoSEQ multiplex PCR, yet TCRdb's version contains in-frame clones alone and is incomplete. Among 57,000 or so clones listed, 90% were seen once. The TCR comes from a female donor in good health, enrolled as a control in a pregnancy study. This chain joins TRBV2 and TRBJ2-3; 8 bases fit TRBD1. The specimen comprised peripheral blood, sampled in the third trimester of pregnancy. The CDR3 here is CASSEERTGITDTQYF. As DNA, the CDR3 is TGTGCCAGCAGTGAAGAGCGGACAGGGATAACAGATACGCAGTATTTT. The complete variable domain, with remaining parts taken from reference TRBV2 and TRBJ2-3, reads EPEVTQTPSHQVTQMGQEVILRCVPISNHLYFYWYRQILGQKVEFLVSFYNNEISEKSEIFDDQFSVERPDGSNFTLKIRSTKLEDSAMYFCASSEERTGITDTQYFGPGTRLTVL.